Here is one TCR beta chain with its context. The protocol was immunoSEQ multiplex PCR, while the TCRdb copy is restricted to in-frame clones and leaves out a portion. The data contain fewer than 30,000 clones, over 75% of them singletons. This entry belongs to a study of T cells in localized non-small cell lung cancer. Germline V gene data show CDR1 as SGHRS and CDR2 as YFSETQ. The CDR3 loop spans 14 amino acids. Losses at the gene ends were 7 bases for V and 4 bases for J; bases not matched to a gene: 5. Source: PBMCs, taken before any cancer treatment. The clonotype originates from a man aged 35 to 69 with stage II lung adenocarcinoma. The chain uses TRBV5-1 and TRBJ1-1; 12 bases map to TRBD1. CDR3: CASRGQGAFTEAFF. The CDR3 DNA reads as TGCGCCAGCCGGGGACAGGGGGCGTTCACTGAAGCTTTCTTT.